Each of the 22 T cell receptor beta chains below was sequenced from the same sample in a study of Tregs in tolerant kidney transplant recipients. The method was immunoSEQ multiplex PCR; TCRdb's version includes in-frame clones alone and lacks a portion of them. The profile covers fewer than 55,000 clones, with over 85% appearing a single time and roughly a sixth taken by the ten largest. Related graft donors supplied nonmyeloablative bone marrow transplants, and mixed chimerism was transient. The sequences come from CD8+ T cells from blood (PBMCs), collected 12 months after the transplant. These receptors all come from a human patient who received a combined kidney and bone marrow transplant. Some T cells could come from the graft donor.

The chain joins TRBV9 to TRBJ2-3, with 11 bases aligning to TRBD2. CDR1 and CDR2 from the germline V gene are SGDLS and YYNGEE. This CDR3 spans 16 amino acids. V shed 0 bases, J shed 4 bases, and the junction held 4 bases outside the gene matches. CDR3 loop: CASSVGSGGAPDTQYF. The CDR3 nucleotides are TGTGCCAGCAGCGTAGGTAGCGGGGGGGCTCCAGATACGCAGTATTTT.

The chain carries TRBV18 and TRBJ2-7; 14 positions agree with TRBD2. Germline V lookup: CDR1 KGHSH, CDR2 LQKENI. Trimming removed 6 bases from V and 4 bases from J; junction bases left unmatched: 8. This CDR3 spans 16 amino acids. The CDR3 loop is CASSIGTSGSVYEQYF. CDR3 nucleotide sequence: TGTGCCAGCTCTATCGGGACTAGCGGGAGTGTTTACGAGCAGTACTTC.

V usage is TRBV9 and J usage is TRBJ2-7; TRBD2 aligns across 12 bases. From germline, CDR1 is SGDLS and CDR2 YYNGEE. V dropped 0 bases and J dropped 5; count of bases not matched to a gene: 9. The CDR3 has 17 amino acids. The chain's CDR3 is CASSVDGLAGGPHEQYF. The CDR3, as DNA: TGTGCCAGCAGCGTAGATGGGCTAGCGGGGGGGCCCCACGAGCAGTACTTC.

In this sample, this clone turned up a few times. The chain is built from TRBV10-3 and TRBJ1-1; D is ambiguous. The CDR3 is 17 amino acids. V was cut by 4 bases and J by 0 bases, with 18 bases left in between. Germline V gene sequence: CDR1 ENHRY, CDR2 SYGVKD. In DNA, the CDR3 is TGTGCCATCAGTGGAGGGCGGGAGTGGGAGTTGAACACTGAAGCTTTCTTT. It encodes CAISGGREWELNTEAFF.

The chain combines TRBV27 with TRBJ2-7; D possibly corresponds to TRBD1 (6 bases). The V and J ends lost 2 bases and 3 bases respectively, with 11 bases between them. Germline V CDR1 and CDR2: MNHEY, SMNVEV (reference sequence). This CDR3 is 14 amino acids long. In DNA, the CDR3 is TGTGCCAGCAGTTTACAGGGGCCCGTCTACGAGCAGTACTTC. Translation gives CASSLQGPVYEQYF.

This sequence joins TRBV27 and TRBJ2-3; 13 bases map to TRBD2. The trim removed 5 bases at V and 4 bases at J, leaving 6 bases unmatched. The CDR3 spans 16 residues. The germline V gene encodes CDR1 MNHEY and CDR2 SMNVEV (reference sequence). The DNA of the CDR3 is TGTGCCAGCAGTCCAACAACTAGCGGGAGGGCAGATACGCAGTATTTT. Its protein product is CASSPTTSGRADTQYF.

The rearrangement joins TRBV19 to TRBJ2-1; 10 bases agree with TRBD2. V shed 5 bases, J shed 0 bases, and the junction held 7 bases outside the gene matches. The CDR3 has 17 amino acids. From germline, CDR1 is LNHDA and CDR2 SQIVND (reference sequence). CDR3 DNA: TGTGCCAGTAGTCTAATAGCGGGAGGCAGCTCCTACAATGAGCAGTTCTTC. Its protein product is CASSLIAGGSSYNEQFF.

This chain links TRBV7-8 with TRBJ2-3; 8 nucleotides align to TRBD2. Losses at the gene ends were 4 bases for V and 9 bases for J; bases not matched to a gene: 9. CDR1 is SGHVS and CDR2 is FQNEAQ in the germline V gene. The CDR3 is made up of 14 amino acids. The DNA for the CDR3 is TGTGCCAGCAGCTACCGACTAGCGCAGGGCACGCAGTATTTT. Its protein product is CASSYRLAQGTQYF.

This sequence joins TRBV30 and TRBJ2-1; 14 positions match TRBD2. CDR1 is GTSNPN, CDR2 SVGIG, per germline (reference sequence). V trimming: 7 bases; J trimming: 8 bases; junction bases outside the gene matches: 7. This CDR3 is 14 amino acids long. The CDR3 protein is CAYKEGLAGDEQFF. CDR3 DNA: TGTGCCTACAAGGAGGGACTAGCGGGAGATGAGCAGTTCTTC.

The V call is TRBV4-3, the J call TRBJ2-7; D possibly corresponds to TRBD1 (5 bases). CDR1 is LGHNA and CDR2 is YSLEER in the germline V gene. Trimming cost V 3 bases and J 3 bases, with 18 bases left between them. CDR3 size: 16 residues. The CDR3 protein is CASSHAAQGGNYEQYF. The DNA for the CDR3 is TGCGCCAGCAGCCACGCTGCGCAGGGTGGAAACTACGAGCAGTACTTC.

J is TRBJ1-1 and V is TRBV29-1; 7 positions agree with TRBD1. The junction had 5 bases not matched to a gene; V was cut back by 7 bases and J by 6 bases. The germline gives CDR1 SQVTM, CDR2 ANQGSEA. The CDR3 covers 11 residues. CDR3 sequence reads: CSGYRGPEAFF. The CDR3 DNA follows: TGCAGCGGCTACAGGGGCCCTGAAGCTTTCTTT.

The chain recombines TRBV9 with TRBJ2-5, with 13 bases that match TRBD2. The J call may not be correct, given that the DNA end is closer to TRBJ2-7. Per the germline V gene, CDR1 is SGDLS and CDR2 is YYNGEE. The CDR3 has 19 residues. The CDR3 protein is CASSVVRGLAGRGFYEQYF. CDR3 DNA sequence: TGTGCCAGCAGCGTAGTAAGGGGACTAGCGGGACGGGGTTTTTACGAGCAGTACTTC.

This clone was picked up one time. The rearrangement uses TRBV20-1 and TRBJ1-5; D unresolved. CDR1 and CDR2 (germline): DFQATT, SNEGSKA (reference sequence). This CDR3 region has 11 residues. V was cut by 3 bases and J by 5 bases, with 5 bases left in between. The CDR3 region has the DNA TGCAGTGCTAGCCAGGATCAGCCCCAGCATTTT. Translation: CSASQDQPQHF.

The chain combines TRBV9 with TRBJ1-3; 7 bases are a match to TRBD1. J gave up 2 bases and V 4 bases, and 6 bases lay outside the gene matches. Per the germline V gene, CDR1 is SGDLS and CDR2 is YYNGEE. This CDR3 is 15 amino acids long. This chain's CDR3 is CASSPHTGAGNTIYF. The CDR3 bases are TGTGCCAGCAGCCCACACACAGGGGCTGGAAACACCATATATTTT.

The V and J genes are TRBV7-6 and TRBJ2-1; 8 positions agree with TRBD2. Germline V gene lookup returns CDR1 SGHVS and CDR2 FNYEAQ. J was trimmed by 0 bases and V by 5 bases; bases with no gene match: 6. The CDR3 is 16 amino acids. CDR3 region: CASSQNLAGSYNEQFF. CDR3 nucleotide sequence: TGTGCCAGCAGCCAGAACCTAGCGGGCTCCTACAATGAGCAGTTCTTC.

Here the CDR3 DNA reads TGTGCCAGTAGTTACAGTTATACCGGGGAGCTGTTTTTT. Protein product: CASSYSYTGELFF. The chain recombines TRBV19 with TRBJ2-2; D unclear. Germline CDR1 is LNHDA and CDR2 is SQIVND (reference sequence). V was clipped by 5 bases and J by 5 bases, with 9 bases between them. This CDR3 region has 13 residues. The full variable domain, its missing parts supplied by reference TRBV19 and TRBJ2-2, is DGGITQSPKYLFRKEGQNVTLSCEQNLNHDAMYWYRQDPGQGLRLIYYSQIVNDFQKGDIAEGYSVSREKKESFPLTVTSAQKNPTAFYLCASSYSYTGELFFGEGSRLTVL.

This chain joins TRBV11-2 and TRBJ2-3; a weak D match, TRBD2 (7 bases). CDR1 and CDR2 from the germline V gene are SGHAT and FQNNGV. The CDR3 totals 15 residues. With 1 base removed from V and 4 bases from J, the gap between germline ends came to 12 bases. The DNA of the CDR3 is TGTGCCAGCAGCTTAGTTGGGGGGGCTTCAGATACGCAGTATTTT. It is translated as CASSLVGGASDTQYF.

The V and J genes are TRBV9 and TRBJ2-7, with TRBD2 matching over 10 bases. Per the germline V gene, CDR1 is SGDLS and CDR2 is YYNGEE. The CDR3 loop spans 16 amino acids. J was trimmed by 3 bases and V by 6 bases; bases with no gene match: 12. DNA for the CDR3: TGTGCCAGCAACCCCGGGGGAACTAGCGGGATCTACGAGCAGTACTTC. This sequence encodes CASNPGGTSGIYEQYF.

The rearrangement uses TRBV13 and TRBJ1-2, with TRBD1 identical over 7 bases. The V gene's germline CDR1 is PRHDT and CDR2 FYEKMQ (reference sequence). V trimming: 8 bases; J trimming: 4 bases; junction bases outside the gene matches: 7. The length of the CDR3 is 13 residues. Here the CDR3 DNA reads TGTGCCAGCGAAAGACAGGGCTTCTATGGCTACACCTTC. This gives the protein CASERQGFYGYTF. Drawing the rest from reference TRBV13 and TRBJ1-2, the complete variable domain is AAGVIQSPRHLIKEKRETATLKCYPIPRHDTVYWYQQGPGQDPQFLISFYEKMQSDKGSIPDRFSAQQFSDYHSELNMSSLELGDSALYFCASERQGFYGYTFGSGTRLTVV.

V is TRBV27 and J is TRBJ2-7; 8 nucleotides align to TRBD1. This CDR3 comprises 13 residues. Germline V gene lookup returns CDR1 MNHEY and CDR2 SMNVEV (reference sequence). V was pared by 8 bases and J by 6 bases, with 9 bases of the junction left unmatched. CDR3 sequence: CASGVRGPSEQYF. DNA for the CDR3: TGTGCCAGCGGGGTCAGGGGGCCAAGCGAGCAGTACTTC.

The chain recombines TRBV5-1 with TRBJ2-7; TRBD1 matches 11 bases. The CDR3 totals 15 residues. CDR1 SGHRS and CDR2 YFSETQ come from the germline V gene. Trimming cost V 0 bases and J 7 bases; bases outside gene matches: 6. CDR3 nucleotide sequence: TGCGCCAGCAGCTTGGCCGGACAGGGGGCGGGGGAGCAGTACTTC. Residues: CASSLAGQGAGEQYF.

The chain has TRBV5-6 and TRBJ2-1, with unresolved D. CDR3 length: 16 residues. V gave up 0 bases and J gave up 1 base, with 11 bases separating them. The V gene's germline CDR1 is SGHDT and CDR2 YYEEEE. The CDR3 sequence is CASSLAVRMSYNEQFF. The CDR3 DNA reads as TGTGCCAGCAGCTTGGCCGTCAGGATGTCCTACAATGAGCAGTTCTTC.